Shown below are 28 T cell receptor beta chains from a single sample sequenced in a study of blood T cell repertoires in COVID-19. Here immunoSEQ multiplex PCR was the method, and the copy in TCRdb shows in-frame clones only, minus some. The sample has 170,000 or so clones; 70% to 90% are singletons. The sample consisted of peripheral blood. These TCRs come from a middle-aged man with active or convalescent COVID-19.

The J gene is TRBJ2-3, the V gene TRBV2; 9 bases are a match to TRBD2. The V and J ends lost 6 bases and 0 bases, in that order; junction bases with no gene match: 10. Germline CDR1 and CDR2: SNHLY and FYNNEI. The CDR3 contains 17 residues. CDR3 coding DNA: TGTGCCAGCAGCCACGACGTTAGCGGGGGTAGCACAGATACGCAGTATTTT. Its protein product is CASSHDVSGGSTDTQYF.

The chain links TRBV6-1 to TRBJ1-4; D unresolved. From germline, CDR1 is MNHNS and CDR2 SASEGT. Trimming removed 4 bases at V and 2 bases at J, with 14 bases between. The CDR3 extends over 16 amino acids. CDR3 bases: TGTGCCAGCAGTGGCGCCTTGATGTCGACTAATGAAAAACTGTTTTTT. The encoded protein is CASSGALMSTNEKLFF.

This clone was observed a few times. V gene TRBV14 combines with J gene TRBJ1-2; a weak D match, TRBD1 (5 bases). The CDR3 is 16 residues long. Germline V lookup: CDR1 SGHDN, CDR2 FVKESK. Trimming pared 4 bases from V and 5 bases from J, leaving 20 bases between. The CDR3 protein is CASSPRTSLFGYGYTF. In nucleotides, the CDR3 is TGTGCCAGCAGCCCTAGGACATCGCTGTTTGGGTATGGCTACACCTTC.

V usage is TRBV6-5 and J usage is TRBJ1-6; TRBD1 is a possible D gene (5 bases). The ends were cut back, 7 bases at V and 9 bases at J, with 16 bases in the middle. This CDR3 contains 14 residues. Germline V CDR1 and CDR2: MNHEY, SVGAGI. The CDR3 DNA reads TGTGCCAGCAACCTAGAGACAGATTTTTCACCCCTCCACTTT. Protein product: CASNLETDFSPLHF.

This chain joins TRBV3-1 (or the pseudogene TRBV3-2) and TRBJ1-4; D unresolved. V was pared by 0 bases and J by 8 bases, with 7 bases between. The CDR3 has 13 amino acids. Germline V CDR1 and CDR2: LGHDT, YNNKEL (reference sequence). The CDR3 sequence is CASSQDLREKLFF. The CDR3 nucleotides are TGTGCCAGCAGCCAAGATCTCAGGGAAAAACTGTTTTTT.

In its sample, this clone was seen once. The chain employs TRBV3-1 (or the pseudogene TRBV3-2) and TRBJ1-2; 9 bases match TRBD1. The CDR3 contains 13 residues. The germline V gene has CDR1 LGHDT and CDR2 YNNKEL (reference sequence). The V and J ends lost 4 bases and 6 bases, in that order; junction bases with no gene match: 3. The DNA of the CDR3 is TGTGCCAGCAGCCTACAGGGGGCCGATGGCTACACCTTC. Its protein is CASSLQGADGYTF.

The chain couples TRBV6-9 to TRBJ2-1, with TRBD1 as a possible D gene (6 bases). CDR3 length equals 14 residues. Germline V gene data show CDR1 as MNHGY and CDR2 as SVAAGI. V shed 7 bases and J shed 9 bases, with 19 bases lying between them. The CDR3 protein is CASNLIGGISEQFF. CDR3 DNA sequence: TGTGCCAGCAACCTAATAGGGGGAATTAGTGAGCAGTTCTTC.

The rearrangement uses TRBV3-1 (or the pseudogene TRBV3-2) and TRBJ2-1; 10 bases agree with TRBD2. Per the germline V gene, CDR1 is LGHDT and CDR2 is YNNKEL (reference sequence). The CDR3 sequence is 15 residues long. Trimming at V came to 6 bases and at J to 5 bases, leaving 7 bases not matched to a gene. The CDR3 loop is CASSPTSGADNEQFF. The CDR3 DNA reads as TGTGCCAGCAGTCCTACTAGCGGGGCGGACAATGAGCAGTTCTTC.

This CDR3 reads CASSWTSGTHSYNEQFF. In DNA form, the CDR3 reads TGTGCCAGCAGTTGGACTAGCGGCACCCACTCCTACAATGAGCAGTTCTTC. The chain employs TRBV2 and TRBJ2-1; TRBD2 matches at 10 bases. J was trimmed by 0 bases and V by 5 bases; bases with no gene match: 7. CDR3 length: 17 amino acids. The germline CDR1 and CDR2 sequences are SNHLY and FYNNEI. Looking up the rest from reference TRBV2 and TRBJ2-1 gives the full variable domain: EPEVTQTPSHQVTQMGQEVILRCVPISNHLYFYWYRQILGQKVEFLVSFYNNEISEKSEIFDDQFSVERPDGSNFTLKIRSTKLEDSAMYFCASSWTSGTHSYNEQFFGPGTRLTVL.

This chain's CDR3 is CASSIKGHRSVYEQYF. The CDR3 DNA follows: TGTGCCAGCAGCATAAAAGGACACAGGTCCGTCTACGAGCAGTACTTC. This chain links TRBV5-4 with TRBJ2-7, with D possibly TRBD1 on 5 matching bases. Germline V lookup: CDR1 SGHNT, CDR2 YYREEE (reference sequence). The CDR3 is 16 residues long. V lost 4 bases and J lost 3, with 20 bases in between. The full variable domain, with the rest looked up from reference TRBV5-4 and TRBJ2-7, is ETGVTQSPTHLIKTRGQQVTLRCSSQSGHNTVSWYQQALGQGPQFIFQYYREEENGRGNFPPRFSGLQFPNYSSELNVNALELDDSALYLCASSIKGHRSVYEQYFGPGTRLTVT.

The chain joins TRBV6-5 to TRBJ1-5; TRBD1 might be the D (5 bases). Trimming removed 6 bases at V and 5 bases at J, with 17 bases between. Germline-derived CDR1 and CDR2 are MNHEY and SVGAGI. This CDR3 has 15 amino acids. CDR3 region: CASSPKWGTHQPQHF. The CDR3 DNA sequence: TGTGCCAGCAGCCCAAAGTGGGGCACCCATCAGCCCCAGCATTTT.

J is TRBJ2-7 and V is TRBV5-6, with a weak D call TRBD1 (5 bases). The CDR3 is 13 residues long. V lost 4 bases to trimming and J lost 4 bases, with 12 bases between them. Germline V CDR1 and CDR2: SGHDT, YYEEEE. CDR3 sequence (DNA): TGTGCCAGCAGCAACGGACGGACATACGAGCAGTACTTC. This codes for CASSNGRTYEQYF.

This clone was observed a single time. The V gene is TRBV18, the J gene TRBJ1-1; TRBD1 might be the D (5 bases). Per the germline V gene, CDR1 is KGHSH and CDR2 is LQKENI. Trimming left V 0 bases short and J 6 bases short, with 14 bases between. The CDR3 loop spans 15 amino acids. The chain's CDR3 is CASSPPGGSGAEAFF. Written as DNA, the CDR3 is TGTGCCAGCTCACCACCGGGGGGGAGCGGCGCTGAAGCTTTCTTT.

The chain uses TRBV4-1 and TRBJ2-1, with TRBD2 identical over 14 bases. V was pared by 6 bases and J by 9 bases, with 7 bases of the junction left unmatched. The CDR3 contains 15 residues. Germline V CDR1 and CDR2: MGHRA, YSYEKL. CDR3 bases: TGCGCCAGCAGTGTGACTAGCGGGGGGGCCGTTGAGCAGTTCTTC. It specifies CASSVTSGGAVEQFF.

This clone was detected only once. The V call is TRBV24-1, the J call TRBJ2-2; 7 nucleotides line up with TRBD1. J gave up 3 bases and V 4 bases, and 10 bases lay outside the gene matches. Per the germline V gene, CDR1 is KGHDR and CDR2 is SFDVKD. The CDR3 length is 17 residues. In DNA form, the CDR3 reads TGTGCCACCAGTGAAACACAGGGGATTGGGGACACCGGGGAGCTGTTTTTT. Amino acids: CATSETQGIGDTGELFF.

The V call is TRBV4-1, the J call TRBJ1-1; 8 bases line up with TRBD1. The germline gives CDR1 MGHRA, CDR2 YSYEKL. The CDR3 consists of 12 residues. Losses at the gene ends were 5 bases for V and 8 bases for J; bases not matched to a gene: 4. CDR3 amino acids: CASSSRTGEAFF. CDR3 bases: TGCGCCAGCAGCTCCCGGACAGGGGAAGCTTTCTTT.

This rearrangement joins TRBV3-1 (or the pseudogene TRBV3-2) to TRBJ2-7, with D possibly matching TRBD1 (5 bases). This CDR3 contains 12 residues. Germline V gene data show CDR1 as LGHDT and CDR2 as YNNKEL (reference sequence). Trimming cost V 2 bases and J 4 bases, with 6 bases left between them. The CDR3 DNA follows: TGTGCCAGCAGCCAATCAGGGTACGAGCAGTACTTC. It specifies CASSQSGYEQYF.

The chain combines TRBV7-9 with TRBJ2-7; 7 positions match TRBD1. J gave up 3 bases and V 5 bases, and 7 bases lay outside the gene matches. CDR1 is SEHNR and CDR2 is FQNEAQ in the germline V gene (reference sequence). The length of the CDR3 is 14 residues. Here the CDR3 DNA reads TGTGCCAGCAGCGGTACCACAGGGGACTACGAGCAGTACTTC. Amino acid sequence: CASSGTTGDYEQYF.

The chain is built from TRBV18 and TRBJ1-2; no definite D call. The CDR3 totals 16 residues. V was trimmed by 2 bases and J by 8 bases, leaving 21 bases between them. Germline V gene data show CDR1 as KGHSH and CDR2 as LQKENI. The DNA for the CDR3 is TGTGCCAGCTCACCAAGGAGCACTAACGCCCCTATGGGCTACACCTTC. Its protein is CASSPRSTNAPMGYTF.

The genes are TRBV30 and TRBJ1-5, with 9 bases lining up with TRBD1. CDR1 is GTSNPN and CDR2 is SVGIG in the germline V gene (reference sequence). The CDR3 has 13 amino acids. The V and J ends lost 5 bases and 4 bases, in that order; junction bases with no gene match: 3. The CDR3 protein is CAWGQGKNQPQHF. CDR3 bases: TGTGCCTGGGGACAGGGGAAGAATCAGCCCCAGCATTTT. The whole variable domain, filled in from reference TRBV30 and TRBJ1-5, reads SQTIHQWPATLVQPVGSPLSLECTVEGTSNPNLYWYRQAAGRGLQLLFYSVGIGQISSEVPQNLSASRPQDRQFILSSKKLLLSDSGFYLCAWGQGKNQPQHFGDGTRLSIL.

CDR3 sequence (DNA): TGTGCCAGCCAACAGGTGGGGGCTCGTGGGGAGACCCAGTACTTC. Protein: CASQQVGARGETQYF. This chain joins TRBV6-1 and TRBJ2-5, with D perhaps matching TRBD1 (6 bases). The CDR3 covers 15 residues. Germline V gene sequence: CDR1 MNHNS, CDR2 SASEGT. Trimming shortened V by 8 bases and J by 5 bases, and 21 bases separated the two germline ends.

V and J are TRBV4-1 and TRBJ2-1, with TRBD2 matching over 13 bases. Germline lookup yields CDR1 MGHRA and CDR2 YSYEKL. The CDR3 covers 16 residues. The V and J ends lost 5 bases and 4 bases, in that order; junction bases with no gene match: 5. The CDR3 DNA follows: TGCGCCAGCAGCTCCCAACTAGCGGGGGGGTACAATGAGCAGTTCTTC. It codes for CASSSQLAGGYNEQFF.

V gene TRBV28 combines with J gene TRBJ2-5; 7 bases match TRBD2. Germline assignment: CDR1 MDHEN and CDR2 SYDVKM. With 5 bases clipped from V and 2 bases from J, the junction kept 11 bases outside the gene matches. This CDR3 is built from 16 residues. CDR3 amino acids: CASSNRGGSGQETQYF. DNA of the CDR3: TGTGCCAGCAGTAACCGGGGAGGTAGCGGGCAAGAGACCCAGTACTTC. The full variable domain, in which reference TRBV28 and TRBJ2-5 provide the parts outside the CDR3, is DVKVTQSSRYLVKRTGEKVFLECVQDMDHENMFWYRQDPGLGLRLIYFSYDVKMKEKGDIPEGYSVSREKKERFSLILESASTNQTSMYLCASSNRGGSGQETQYFGPGTRLLVL.

V is TRBV4-1 and J is TRBJ2-5, with TRBD2 matching 8 bases. Germline values: CDR1 MGHRA, CDR2 YSYEKL. Trimming at V came to 1 base and at J to 3 bases, leaving 7 bases not matched to a gene. The CDR3 is 16 amino acids. CDR3 coding DNA: TGCGCCAGCAGCCAAGGAGCGGGGGCGCCAAAAGAGACCCAGTACTTC. This gives the protein CASSQGAGAPKETQYF.

The rearrangement uses TRBV5-6 and TRBJ2-7; D gene ambiguous. Germline CDR1 is SGHDT and CDR2 is YYEEEE. The CDR3 has 12 amino acids. Trimming took 3 bases from V and 4 from J, leaving 8 bases between them. CDR3 coding DNA: TGTGCCAGCAGCTCGCGGAATTACGAGCAGTACTTC. As protein: CASSSRNYEQYF.

The rearrangement links TRBV20-1 to TRBJ2-7; a possible D gene is TRBD1 (5 bases). CDR1 and CDR2 (germline): DFQATT, SNEGSKA (reference sequence). The CDR3 runs to 10 residues. V dropped 4 bases and J dropped 5 bases, with 6 bases sitting between them. The CDR3 spells CSAKGNEQYF. CDR3 DNA: TGCAGTGCTAAGGGGAACGAGCAGTACTTC.

This clone turned up a few times. This CDR3 is CASSLVPGGTGGSNEKLFF. The DNA for the CDR3 is TGCGCCAGCAGCTTGGTCCCCGGCGGGACAGGGGGCTCTAATGAAAAACTGTTTTTT. The rearrangement links TRBV5-1 to TRBJ1-4; 12 nucleotides match TRBD1. The CDR3 sequence is 19 residues long. Germline lookup yields CDR1 SGHRS and CDR2 YFSETQ. Losses at the gene ends were 0 bases for V and 3 bases for J; bases not matched to a gene: 9.

The J gene is TRBJ2-1, the V gene TRBV7-9, with D possibly TRBD1 on 6 matching bases. V gave up 4 bases and J gave up 7 bases, with 11 bases separating them. CDR3 length equals 13 residues. Germline V lookup: CDR1 SEHNR, CDR2 FQNEAQ (reference sequence). The CDR3 loop reads CASSSQGRNEQFF. DNA of the CDR3: TGTGCCAGCAGCTCACAGGGCCGGAATGAGCAGTTCTTC.